This T cell receptor beta chain was identified in a study of siplizumab effects on memory and regulatory T cells. This CDR3 contains 14 residues. CDR1 and CDR2 (germline): SGHNT, YYREEE (reference sequence). Unmatched junction bases numbered 6, after V lost 4 bases and J lost 6 bases. Study-wide results and limits: In unstimulated cells, naive T cells appeared more diverse than memory T cells and seemed major alloresponse contributors. Controls showed an average of approximately 25% Treg-derived mappable alloreactive CD4+ clones, while siplizumab showed nearly 70%. Assignment of a naive or memory phenotype failed for roughly 75-95% of the proliferating CD4+ or CD8+ clones.

TEMRA, effector memory, memory and naive subsets, all unstimulated, were sequenced in a few donor pairs. The method was immunoSEQ multiplex PCR; TCRdb's version includes in-frame clones alone and lacks a portion of them. The sample holds some 100,000 clones, about 96% seen once. Turning to this clone: Its specificity is not known.

The chain carries TRBV5-4 and TRBJ1-4; 7 nucleotides match TRBD1. This receptor was identified in a human donor in good health. The specimen was naive CD4+ T cells sorted from blood. CDR3 loop: CASSNKGADEKLFF. The DNA of the CDR3 is TGTGCCAGCAGCAACAAGGGGGCGGATGAAAAACTGTTTTTT.